The present T cell receptor beta chain was sequenced within a study of T cells in localized non-small cell lung cancer. Notes on the study in general: A median of approximately 54 clones ranked among the top 100 in tumor appeared in adjacent lung.

The repertoire was sequenced with immunoSEQ multiplex PCR; TCRdb's copy has only in-frame clones and lacks some. The sample yields thousands of clones, roughly a third seen once. This clone was counted a few times. The antigen is not known. This CDR3 is built from 14 residues. Germline CDR1 and CDR2: GTSNPN and SVGIG (reference sequence). V shed 1 base and J shed 5 bases, with 13 bases lying between them. This clonotype was obtained from a man between 40 and 69 years old with stage II lung adenocarcinoma. This sample comprised lung tumor tissue, obtained before any cancer treatment. The chain links TRBV30 to TRBJ2-3, with D maybe TRBD2 (6 bases). CDR3 protein: CAWSGDSIQDTQYF. The CDR3 region has the DNA TGTGCCTGGAGTGGGGACTCCATTCAAGATACGCAGTATTTT.